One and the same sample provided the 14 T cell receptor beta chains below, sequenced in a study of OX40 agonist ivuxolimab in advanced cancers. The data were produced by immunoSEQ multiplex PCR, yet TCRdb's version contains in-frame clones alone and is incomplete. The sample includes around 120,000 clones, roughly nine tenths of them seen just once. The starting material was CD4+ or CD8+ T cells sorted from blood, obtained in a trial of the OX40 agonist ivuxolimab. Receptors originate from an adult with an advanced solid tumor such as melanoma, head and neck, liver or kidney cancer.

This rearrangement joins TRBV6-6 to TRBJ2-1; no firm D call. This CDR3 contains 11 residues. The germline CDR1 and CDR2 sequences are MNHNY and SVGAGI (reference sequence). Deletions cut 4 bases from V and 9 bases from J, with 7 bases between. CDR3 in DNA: TGTGCCAGCAGTTCCCAAGGTGAGCAGTTCTTC. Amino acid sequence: CASSSQGEQFF.

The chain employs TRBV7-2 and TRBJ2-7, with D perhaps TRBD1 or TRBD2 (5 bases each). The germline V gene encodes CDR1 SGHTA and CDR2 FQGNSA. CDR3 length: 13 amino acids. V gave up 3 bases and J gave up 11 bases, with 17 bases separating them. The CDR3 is CASSFGDARGEYF. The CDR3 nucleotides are TGTGCCAGCAGCTTCGGGGACGCCCGAGGGGAGTACTTC.

CDR3 amino acids: CASSEWGQPQHF. CDR3 DNA sequence: TGTGCCAGCAGTGAATGGGGTCAGCCCCAGCATTTT. V and J are TRBV25-1 and TRBJ1-5; D call uncertain. The CDR3 has 12 residues. CDR1 is MGHDK and CDR2 is SYGVNS in the germline V gene. V dropped 1 base and J dropped 6 bases, with 4 bases sitting between them.

The CDR3 nucleotides read TGTGCCAGCAGCTTAGCTGGGAATGAAAAACTGTTTTTT. Amino acid sequence: CASSLAGNEKLFF. The rearrangement joins TRBV7-9 to TRBJ1-4; D gene uncertain. Germline loops: CDR1 SEHNR, CDR2 FQNEAQ (reference sequence). V lost 0 bases, J lost 5 bases, and 4 bases lay in between. The CDR3 is 13 amino acids.

The CDR3 DNA follows: TGTGCCATCAGGGACACCGTGTCTGGCTACGAGCAGTACTTC. It encodes CAIRDTVSGYEQYF. This chain links TRBV10-3 with TRBJ2-7; possibly TRBD1 for D (5 bases). Germline V gene sequence: CDR1 ENHRY, CDR2 SYGVKD. V dropped 6 bases and J dropped 3 bases, with 15 bases sitting between them. The CDR3 is 14 amino acids.

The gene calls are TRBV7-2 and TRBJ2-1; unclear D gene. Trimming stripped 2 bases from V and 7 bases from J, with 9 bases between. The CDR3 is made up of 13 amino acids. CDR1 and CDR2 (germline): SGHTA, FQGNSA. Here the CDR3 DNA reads TGTGCCAGCAGCTTACGGGCTGCAAATGAGCAGTTCTTC. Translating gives CASSLRAANEQFF.

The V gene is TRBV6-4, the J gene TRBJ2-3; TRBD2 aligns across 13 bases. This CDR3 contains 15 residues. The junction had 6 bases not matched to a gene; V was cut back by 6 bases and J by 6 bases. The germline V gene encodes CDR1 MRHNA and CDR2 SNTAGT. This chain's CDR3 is CASRGTSGELDTQYF. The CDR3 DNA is TGTGCCAGCAGAGGGACTAGCGGGGAGTTGGATACGCAGTATTTT.

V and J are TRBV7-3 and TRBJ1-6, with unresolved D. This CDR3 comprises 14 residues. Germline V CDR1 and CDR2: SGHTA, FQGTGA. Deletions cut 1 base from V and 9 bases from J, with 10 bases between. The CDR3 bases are TGTGCCAGCAGCTTAAATGCGGGAAGTTCACCCCTCCACTTT. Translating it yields CASSLNAGSSPLHF. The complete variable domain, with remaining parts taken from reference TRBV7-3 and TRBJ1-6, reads GAGVSQTPSNKVTEKGKYVELRCDPISGHTALYWYRQSLGQGPEFLIYFQGTGAADDSGLPNDRFFAVRPEGSVSTLKIQRTERGDSAVYLCASSLNAGSSPLHFGNGTRLTVT.

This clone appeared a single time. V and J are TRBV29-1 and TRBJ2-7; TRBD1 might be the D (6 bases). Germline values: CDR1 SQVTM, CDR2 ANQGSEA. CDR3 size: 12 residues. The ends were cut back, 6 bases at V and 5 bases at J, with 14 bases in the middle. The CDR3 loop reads CSVLRDINEQYF. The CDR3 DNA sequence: TGCAGCGTCCTGAGGGACATCAACGAGCAGTACTTC.

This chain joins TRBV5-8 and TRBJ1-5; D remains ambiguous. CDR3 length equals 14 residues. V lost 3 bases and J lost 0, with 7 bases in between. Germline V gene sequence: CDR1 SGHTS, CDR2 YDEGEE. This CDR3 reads CASSWGSSNQPQHF. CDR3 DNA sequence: TGTGCCAGCAGCTGGGGTAGTAGCAATCAGCCCCAGCATTTT.

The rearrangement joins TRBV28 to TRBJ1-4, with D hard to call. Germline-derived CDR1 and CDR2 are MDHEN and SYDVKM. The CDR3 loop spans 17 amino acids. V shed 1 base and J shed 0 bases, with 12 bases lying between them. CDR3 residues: CASSLSALSATNEKLFF. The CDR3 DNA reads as TGTGCCAGCAGTTTATCGGCCCTTAGTGCAACTAATGAAAAACTGTTTTTT.

The DNA for the CDR3 is TGTGCCAGCAGTGCAGGGGTAACCAACTATGGCTACACCTTC. Protein: CASSAGVTNYGYTF. This sequence joins TRBV28 and TRBJ1-2; the D gene is possibly TRBD1 (6 bases). Trimming shortened V by 5 bases and J by 2 bases, and 12 bases separated the two germline ends. The germline V gene has CDR1 MDHEN and CDR2 SYDVKM. The CDR3 is 14 residues long.

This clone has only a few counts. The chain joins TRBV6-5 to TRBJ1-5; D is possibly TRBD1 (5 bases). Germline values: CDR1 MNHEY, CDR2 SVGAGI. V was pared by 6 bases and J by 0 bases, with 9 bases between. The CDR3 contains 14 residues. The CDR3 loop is CASRGDSSNQPQHF. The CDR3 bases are TGTGCCAGCAGGGGTGACAGTAGCAATCAGCCCCAGCATTTT.

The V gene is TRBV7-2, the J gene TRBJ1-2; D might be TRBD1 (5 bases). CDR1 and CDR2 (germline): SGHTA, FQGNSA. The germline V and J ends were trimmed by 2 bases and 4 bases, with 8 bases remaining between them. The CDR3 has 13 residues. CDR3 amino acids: CASSLMGVYGYTF. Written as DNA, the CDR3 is TGTGCCAGCAGCTTAATGGGGGTCTATGGCTACACCTTC.